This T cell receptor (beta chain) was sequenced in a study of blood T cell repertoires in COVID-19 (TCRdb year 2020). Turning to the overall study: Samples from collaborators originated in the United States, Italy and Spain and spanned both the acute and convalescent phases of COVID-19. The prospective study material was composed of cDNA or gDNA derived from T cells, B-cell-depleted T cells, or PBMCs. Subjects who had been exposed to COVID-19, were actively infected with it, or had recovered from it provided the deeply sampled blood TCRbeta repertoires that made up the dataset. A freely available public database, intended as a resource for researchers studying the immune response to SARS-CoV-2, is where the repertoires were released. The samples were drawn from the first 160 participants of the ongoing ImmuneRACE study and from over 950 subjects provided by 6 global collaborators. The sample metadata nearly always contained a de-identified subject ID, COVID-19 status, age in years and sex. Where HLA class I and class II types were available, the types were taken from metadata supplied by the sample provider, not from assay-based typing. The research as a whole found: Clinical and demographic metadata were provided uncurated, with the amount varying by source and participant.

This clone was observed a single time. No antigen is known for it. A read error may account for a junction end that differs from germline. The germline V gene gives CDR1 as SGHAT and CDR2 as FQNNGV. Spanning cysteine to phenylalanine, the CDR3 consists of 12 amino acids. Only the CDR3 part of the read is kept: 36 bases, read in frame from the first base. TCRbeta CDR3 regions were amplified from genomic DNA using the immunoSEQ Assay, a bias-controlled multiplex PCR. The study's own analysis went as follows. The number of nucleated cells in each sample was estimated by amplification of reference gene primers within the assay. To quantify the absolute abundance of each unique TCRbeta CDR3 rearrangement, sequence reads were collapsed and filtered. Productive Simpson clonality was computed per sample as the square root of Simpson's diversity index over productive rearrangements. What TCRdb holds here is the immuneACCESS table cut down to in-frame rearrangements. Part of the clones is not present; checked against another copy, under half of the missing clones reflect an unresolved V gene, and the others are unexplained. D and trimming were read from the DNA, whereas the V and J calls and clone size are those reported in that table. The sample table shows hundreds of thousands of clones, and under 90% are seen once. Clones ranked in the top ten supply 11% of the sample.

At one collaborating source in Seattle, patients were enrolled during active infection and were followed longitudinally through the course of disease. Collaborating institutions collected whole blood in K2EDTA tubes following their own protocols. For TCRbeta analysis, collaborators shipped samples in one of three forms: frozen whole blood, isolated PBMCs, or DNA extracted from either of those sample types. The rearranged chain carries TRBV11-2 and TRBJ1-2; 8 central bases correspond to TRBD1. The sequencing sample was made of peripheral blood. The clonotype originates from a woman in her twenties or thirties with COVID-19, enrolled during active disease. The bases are TGTGCCAGCATTCAGTCTCCGGGACAGGCTAACTTC. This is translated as CASIQSPGQANF.